This entry features one TCR beta chain sequence. Germline-derived CDR1 and CDR2 are SGHNT and YYREEE (reference sequence). V lost 3 bases to trimming and J lost 7 bases; unmatched junction nucleotides: 6. The CDR3 is made up of 14 amino acids. This sample was taken from a study of blood T cell repertoires in COVID-19. Here immunoSEQ multiplex PCR was the method, and the copy in TCRdb shows in-frame clones only, minus some. The sample contains some 24,000 clones, around nine tenths of which appear only once. The rearrangement links TRBV5-4 to TRBJ2-5; 10 positions agree with TRBD2. This clonotype was obtained from a man over 45 with active COVID-19. Material for sequencing was peripheral blood. CDR3 nucleotide sequence: TGTGCCAGCAGCTCGGAGCGGGAGGGGGGGACCCAGTACTTC. This gives the protein CASSSEREGGTQYF.